This T cell receptor (beta chain) is from a study of blood T cell repertoires in COVID-19. Study-level information: Donors in the United States, Italy and Spain gave samples during acute or convalescent COVID-19.

Enrolled through a virtual design, the participants were between 18 and 89 years of age and came from 24 US areas. The assay was immunoSEQ multiplex PCR, and TCRdb's table has in-frame clones only and misses some. The profile shows 260,000 or so clones, approximately 90% of them singletons. V shed 5 bases and J shed 1 base, with 17 bases lying between them. The CDR3 runs to 15 residues. Germline V CDR1 and CDR2: SQVTM, ANQGSEA. The chain couples TRBV29-1 to TRBJ1-2; tentative D call: TRBD1 (6 bases). The clonotype originates from a man between 18 and 35 years old who had recovered from COVID-19. The sample taken for sequencing was PBMCs or T cells enriched from blood (not recorded which). The CDR3 is CSVLPSDRVNYGYTF. For the CDR3, the DNA is TGCAGCGTTCTTCCGTCGGACAGAGTTAACTATGGCTACACCTTC.